This section outlines one T cell receptor beta chain sequence together with its context. This specimen belongs to a study of blood T cell repertoires in COVID-19. Study at large: Nucleic acid was either cDNA or gDNA, and it came from T cells, B-cell-depleted T cells, or PBMCs.

Per the original data handling: Amplification with reference gene primers provided the estimates of nucleated cell counts. Method: immunoSEQ multiplex PCR; TCRdb's copy keeps in-frame clones and lacks some. D and trimming were read from the DNA, whereas the V and J calls and clone size are those reported in that table. In the table there are about 210,000 clones, roughly 86% of which are singletons. Germline values: CDR1 MNHEY, CDR2 SVGAGI. Trimming left V 0 bases short and J 3 bases short, with 11 bases between. The CDR3 length is 16 residues. The receptor comes from a middle-aged woman with acute or convalescent COVID-19. The sequenced material came from peripheral blood. V is TRBV6-5 and J is TRBJ2-2, with a tentative D call TRBD1 (6 bases). The CDR3 loop reads CASSYSQGSHTGELFF. The CDR3 DNA reads as TGTGCCAGCAGTTACTCACAGGGTTCGCACACCGGGGAGCTGTTTTTT.